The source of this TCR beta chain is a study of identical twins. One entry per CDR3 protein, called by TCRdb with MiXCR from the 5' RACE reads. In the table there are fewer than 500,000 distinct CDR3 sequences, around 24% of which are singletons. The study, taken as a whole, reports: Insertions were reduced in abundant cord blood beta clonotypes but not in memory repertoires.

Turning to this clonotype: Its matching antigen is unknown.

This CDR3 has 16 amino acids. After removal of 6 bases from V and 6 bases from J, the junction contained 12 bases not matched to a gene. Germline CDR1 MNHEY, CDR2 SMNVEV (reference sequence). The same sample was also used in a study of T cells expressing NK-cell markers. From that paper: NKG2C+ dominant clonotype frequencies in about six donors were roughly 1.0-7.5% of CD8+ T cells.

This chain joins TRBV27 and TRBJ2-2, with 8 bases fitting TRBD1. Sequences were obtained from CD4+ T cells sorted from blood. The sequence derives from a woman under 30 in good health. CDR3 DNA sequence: TGTGCCAGCAGAAAGCAAGGGACAGGTATCGCCGGGGAGCTGTTTTTT. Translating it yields CASRKQGTGIAGELFF.